The rows below give T cell receptor beta chains drawn from one sample of a study of identical twins. TCRdb ran MiXCR on the 5' RACE reads and lists one entry per CDR3 protein. The sample holds 350,000 to 400,000 distinct CDR3 sequences, approximately 9.1% seen once. Sample: naive T cells sorted from blood. These receptor sequences come from a woman aged 50 to 60 in good health. Both conserved end residues are part of each CDR3. The D gene is left open where the match is weak. Some rows have no size entry. The others give once, few or many, or a class for an expanded clone.

j_call | clone_size | v_call | cdr3_length | d_call | cdr3_nt | cdr3_aa
TRBJ1-1 | many | TRBV12-3/TRBV12-4 | 12 | . | TGTGCCAGCAGTTTACGGACCTCTGAAGCTTTCTTT | CASSLRTSEAFF
TRBJ2-2 | . | TRBV2 | 15 | TRBD2 | TGTGCCAGCAGACTCCAGCGGGGGAACACCGGGGAGCTGTTTTTT | CASRLQRGNTGELFF
TRBJ1-2 | . | TRBV9 | 14 | TRBD1 | TGTGCCAGCAGGGGGACAGGGGGGCTGAATGGCTACACCTTC | CASRGTGGLNGYTF
TRBJ2-1 | . | TRBV20-1 | 15 | TRBD2 | TGCAGTGCTAGAGATAGCGGGAGGTCCTACAATGAGCAGTTCTTC | CSARDSGRSYNEQFF
TRBJ2-1 | few | TRBV29-1 | 15 | TRBD2 | TGCAGCGTTGATGTGACTAGCGGGATTTACAATGAGCAGTTCTTC | CSVDVTSGIYNEQFF
TRBJ2-7 | many | TRBV12-3/TRBV12-4 | 14 | . | TGTGCCAGCAGCCCCTCCGGGCGATCCTACGAGCAGTACTTC | CASSPSGRSYEQYF
TRBJ2-3 | many | TRBV9 | 15 | . | TGTGCCAGCAGCCCCCCGGGACCGGGCACAGATACGCAGTATTTT | CASSPPGPGTDTQYF
TRBJ1-2 | . | TRBV5-1 | 16 | . | TGCGCCAGCAGCTTTTTCAGGGAAGGGAAAGACTATGGCTACACCTTC | CASSFFREGKDYGYTF
TRBJ2-1 | . | TRBV5-1 | 16 | . | TGCGCCAGCAGCCAGAGCCCCCCCGTGCGGAACAATGAGCAGTTCTTC | CASSQSPPVRNNEQFF
TRBJ2-3 | few | TRBV7-9 | 15 | . | TGTGCCAGCAGCTTAGATGCGCTGGGCACAGATACGCAGTATTTT | CASSLDALGTDTQYF